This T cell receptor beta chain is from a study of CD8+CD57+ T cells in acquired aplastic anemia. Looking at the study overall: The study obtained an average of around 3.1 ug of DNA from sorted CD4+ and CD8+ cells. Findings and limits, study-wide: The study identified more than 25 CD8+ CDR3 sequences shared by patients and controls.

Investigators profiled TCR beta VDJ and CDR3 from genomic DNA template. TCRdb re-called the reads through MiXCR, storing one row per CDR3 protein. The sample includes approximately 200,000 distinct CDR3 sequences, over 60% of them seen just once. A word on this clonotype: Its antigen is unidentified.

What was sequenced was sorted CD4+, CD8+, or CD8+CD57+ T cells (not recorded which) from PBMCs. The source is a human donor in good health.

In DNA form, the CDR3 reads TGCGCCAGCAGCTTGGGATGGACTAGCGGGGCACTAATCTACGAGCAGTACTTC. It translates to CASSLGWTSGALIYEQYF. V usage is TRBV5-1 and J usage is TRBJ2-7; 12 nucleotides agree with TRBD2. V lost 0 bases and J lost 3; bases outside the gene matches: 10. Germline V CDR1 and CDR2: SGHRS, YFSETQ. CDR3 size: 18 residues.